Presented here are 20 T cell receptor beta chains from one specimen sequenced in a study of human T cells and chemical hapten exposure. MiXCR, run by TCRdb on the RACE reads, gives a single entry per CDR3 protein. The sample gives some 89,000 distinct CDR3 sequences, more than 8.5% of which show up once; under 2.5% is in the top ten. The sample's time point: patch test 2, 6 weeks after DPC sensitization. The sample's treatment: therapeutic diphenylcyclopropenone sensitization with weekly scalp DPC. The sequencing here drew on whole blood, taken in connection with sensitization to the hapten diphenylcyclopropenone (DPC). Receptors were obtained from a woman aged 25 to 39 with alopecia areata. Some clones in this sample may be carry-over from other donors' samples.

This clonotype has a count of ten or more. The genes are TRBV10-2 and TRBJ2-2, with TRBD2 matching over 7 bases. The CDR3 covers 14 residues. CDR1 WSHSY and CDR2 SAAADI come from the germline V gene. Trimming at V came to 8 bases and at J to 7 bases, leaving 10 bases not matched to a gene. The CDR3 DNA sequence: TGCGCCAGCGCCCTGGCGGGAGCGGTCGGGGAGCTGTTTTTT. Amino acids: CASALAGAVGELFF.

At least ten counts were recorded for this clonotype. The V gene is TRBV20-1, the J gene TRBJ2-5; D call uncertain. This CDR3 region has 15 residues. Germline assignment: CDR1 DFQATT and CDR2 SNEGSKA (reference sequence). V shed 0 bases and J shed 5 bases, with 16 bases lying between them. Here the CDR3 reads CSARDTDGGWETQYF. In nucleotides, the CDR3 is TGCAGTGCTAGAGATACCGACGGTGGATGGGAGACCCAGTACTTC.

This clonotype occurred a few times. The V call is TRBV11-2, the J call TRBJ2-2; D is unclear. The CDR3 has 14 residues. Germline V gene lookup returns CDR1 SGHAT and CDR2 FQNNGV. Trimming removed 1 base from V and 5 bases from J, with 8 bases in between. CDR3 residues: CASSLVAGTGELFF. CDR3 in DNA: TGTGCCAGCAGCTTAGTGGCCGGGACCGGGGAGCTGTTTTTT.

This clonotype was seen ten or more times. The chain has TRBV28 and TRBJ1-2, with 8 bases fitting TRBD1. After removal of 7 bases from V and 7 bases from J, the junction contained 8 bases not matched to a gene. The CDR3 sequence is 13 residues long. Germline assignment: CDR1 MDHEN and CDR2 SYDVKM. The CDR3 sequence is CASNSGGSSGYTF. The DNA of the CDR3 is TGTGCCAGCAATTCAGGGGGCAGTAGTGGCTACACCTTC.

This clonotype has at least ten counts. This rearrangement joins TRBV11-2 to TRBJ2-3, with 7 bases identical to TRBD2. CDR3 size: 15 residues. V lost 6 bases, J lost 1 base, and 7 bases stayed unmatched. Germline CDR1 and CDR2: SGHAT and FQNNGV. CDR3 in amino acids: CASRPSGVGTDTQYF. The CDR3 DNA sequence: TGTGCCAGCAGACCCAGCGGGGTGGGCACAGATACGCAGTATTTT.

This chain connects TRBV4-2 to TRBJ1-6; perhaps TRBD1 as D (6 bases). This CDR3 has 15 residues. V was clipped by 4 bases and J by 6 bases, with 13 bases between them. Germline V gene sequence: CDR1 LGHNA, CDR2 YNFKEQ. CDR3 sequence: CASSLEGGSNSPLHF. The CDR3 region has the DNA TGTGCCAGCAGCCTGGAGGGGGGTTCTAATTCACCCCTCCACTTT.

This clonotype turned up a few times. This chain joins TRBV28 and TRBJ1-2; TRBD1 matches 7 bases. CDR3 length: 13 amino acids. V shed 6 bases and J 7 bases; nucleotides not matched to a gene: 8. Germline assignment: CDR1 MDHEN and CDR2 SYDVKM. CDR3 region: CASRDRDGAGYTF. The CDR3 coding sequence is TGTGCCAGCAGAGACAGGGACGGCGCTGGCTACACCTTC.

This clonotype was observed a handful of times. CDR3 in DNA: TGTGCCAGCAGATGGTCAACTGAAGCTTTCTTT. This sequence encodes CASRWSTEAFF. This chain joins TRBV7-9 and TRBJ1-1; D is ambiguous. V lost 6 bases, J lost 5 bases, and 7 bases lay in between. The CDR3 loop spans 11 amino acids. Germline V gene sequence: CDR1 SEHNR, CDR2 FQNEAQ (reference sequence).

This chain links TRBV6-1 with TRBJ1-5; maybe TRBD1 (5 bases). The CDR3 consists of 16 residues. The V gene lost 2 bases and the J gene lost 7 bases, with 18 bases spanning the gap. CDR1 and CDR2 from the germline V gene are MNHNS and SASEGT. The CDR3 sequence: CASSESPRAEGQPQHF. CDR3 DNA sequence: TGTGCCAGCAGTGAAAGCCCCCGGGCCGAGGGGCAGCCCCAGCATTTT.

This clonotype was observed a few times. The CDR3 sequence is CSALPAEGPGNTQYF. Here the CDR3 DNA reads TGCAGTGCTCTCCCGGCGGAGGGGCCTGGAAATACGCAGTATTTT. This sequence joins TRBV20-1 and TRBJ2-3; D may be TRBD2 (6 bases). Between the trimmed V and J ends, which lost 5 bases and 7 bases, there was a span of 22 bases. The CDR3 is 15 residues long. CDR1 DFQATT and CDR2 SNEGSKA come from the germline V gene (reference sequence).

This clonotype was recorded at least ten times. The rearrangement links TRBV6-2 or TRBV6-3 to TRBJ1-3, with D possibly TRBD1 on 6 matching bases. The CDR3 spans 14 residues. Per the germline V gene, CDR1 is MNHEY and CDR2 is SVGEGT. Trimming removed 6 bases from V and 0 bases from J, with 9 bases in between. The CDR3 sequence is CASSRQVSGNTIYF. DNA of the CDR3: TGTGCCAGCAGCAGACAGGTCTCTGGAAACACCATATATTTT.

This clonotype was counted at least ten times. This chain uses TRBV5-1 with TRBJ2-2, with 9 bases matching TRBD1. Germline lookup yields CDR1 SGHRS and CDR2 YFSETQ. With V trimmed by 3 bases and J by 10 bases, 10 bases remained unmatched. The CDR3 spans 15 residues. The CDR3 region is CASSSLRQGEKELFF. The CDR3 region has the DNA TGCGCCAGCAGCTCACTTCGACAGGGGGAAAAGGAGCTGTTTTTT.

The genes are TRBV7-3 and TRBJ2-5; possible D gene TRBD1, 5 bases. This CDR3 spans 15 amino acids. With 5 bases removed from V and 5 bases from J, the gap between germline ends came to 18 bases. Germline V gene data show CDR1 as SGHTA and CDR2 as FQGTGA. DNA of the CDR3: TGTGCCAGCAGCCTTCAGGGATTGGGTGGGGAGACCCAGTACTTC. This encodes CASSLQGLGGETQYF.

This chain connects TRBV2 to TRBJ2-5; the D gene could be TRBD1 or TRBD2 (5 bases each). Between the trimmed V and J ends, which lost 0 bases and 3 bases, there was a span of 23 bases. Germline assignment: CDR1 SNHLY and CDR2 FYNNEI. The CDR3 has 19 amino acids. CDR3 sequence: CASSEALNLRGSRKETQYF. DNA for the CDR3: TGTGCCAGCAGTGAAGCGCTTAATTTGAGGGGATCGCGAAAAGAGACCCAGTACTTC.

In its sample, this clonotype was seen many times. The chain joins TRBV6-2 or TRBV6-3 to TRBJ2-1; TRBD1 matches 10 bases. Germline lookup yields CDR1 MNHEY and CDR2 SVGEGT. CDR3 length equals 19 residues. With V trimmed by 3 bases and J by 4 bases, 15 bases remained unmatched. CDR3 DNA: TGTGCCAGCAGTTATTACCGGACAGGGGGGACTGGATCTTACAATGAGCAGTTCTTC. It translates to CASSYYRTGGTGSYNEQFF.

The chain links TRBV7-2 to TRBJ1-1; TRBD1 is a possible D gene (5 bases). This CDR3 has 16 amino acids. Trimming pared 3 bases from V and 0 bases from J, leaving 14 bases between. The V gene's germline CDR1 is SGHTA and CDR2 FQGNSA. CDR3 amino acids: CASSFGRGVLNTEAFF. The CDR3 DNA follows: TGTGCCAGCAGCTTTGGTCGGGGGGTACTGAACACTGAAGCTTTCTTT.

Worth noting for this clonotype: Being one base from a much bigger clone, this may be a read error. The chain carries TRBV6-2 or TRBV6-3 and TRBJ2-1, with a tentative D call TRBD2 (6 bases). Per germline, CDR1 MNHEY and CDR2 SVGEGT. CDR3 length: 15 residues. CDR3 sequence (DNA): TGTGCCAGCAGTTACCATGGAGGGAAAGACAATGAGCAGCTCTTC. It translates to CASSYHGGKDNEQLF.

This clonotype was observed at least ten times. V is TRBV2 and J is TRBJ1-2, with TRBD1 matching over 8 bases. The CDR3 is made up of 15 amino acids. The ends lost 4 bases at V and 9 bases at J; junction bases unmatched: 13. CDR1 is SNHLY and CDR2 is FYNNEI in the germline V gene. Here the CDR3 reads CASSGGGQVEVSYTF. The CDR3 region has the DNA TGTGCCAGCAGTGGAGGGGGACAGGTGGAAGTAAGCTACACCTTC.

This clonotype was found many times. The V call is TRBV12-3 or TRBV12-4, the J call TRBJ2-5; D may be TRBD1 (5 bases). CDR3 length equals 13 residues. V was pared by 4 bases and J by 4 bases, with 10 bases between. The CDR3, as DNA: TGTGCCAGCAGTTCAGGGCCACCAGAGACCCAGTACTTC. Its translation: CASSSGPPETQYF.

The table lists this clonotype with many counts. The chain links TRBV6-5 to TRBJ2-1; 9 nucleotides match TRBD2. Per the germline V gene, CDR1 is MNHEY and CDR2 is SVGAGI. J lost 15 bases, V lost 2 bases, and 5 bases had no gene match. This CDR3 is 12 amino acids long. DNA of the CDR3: TGTGCCAGCAGTTACGCGGGAGGGCCCCCGTTCTTC. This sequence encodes CASSYAGGPPFF.